Reported below is one TCR beta chain. What it recognizes is unknown. The data were obtained in a study of T-cell reconstitution after alpha-beta-depleted transplantation in children. Overall study results and limits: Alpha-beta T cells present about two months after transplant were reported to originate from several hundred expanded graft clones. Surviving recipient T cells and intrathymic progenitors accounted for some patients' high TCRbeta diversity at day 60. The authors attributed T-cell counts and diversity one year after transplant mostly to newly produced T cells.

The V end lost 4 bases, the J end lost 5 bases, and 9 bases lay between the germline ends. The germline CDR1 and CDR2 sequences are SQVTM and ANQGSEA. CDR3 length: 11 residues. During its preparation, the TCRbeta library received unique molecular identifiers. Each CDR3 protein is one row after TCRdb ran MiXCR on the PCR reads. The sample carries some 600,000 distinct CDR3 sequences, 10% to 15% recorded once. The input for sequencing was PBMCs, mostly from graft donor cells, taken 360 days after TCRalphabeta/CD19-depleted stem cell transplant. The genes are TRBV29-1 and TRBJ2-7; D might be TRBD1 (6 bases). The TCR comes from a male patient younger than 18 who had a stem cell transplant for acute myeloid leukemia, so the T cells may come from the graft donor. The chain's CDR3 is CSVVGGHEQYF. The DNA of the CDR3 is TGCAGCGTTGTTGGGGGCCACGAGCAGTACTTC.